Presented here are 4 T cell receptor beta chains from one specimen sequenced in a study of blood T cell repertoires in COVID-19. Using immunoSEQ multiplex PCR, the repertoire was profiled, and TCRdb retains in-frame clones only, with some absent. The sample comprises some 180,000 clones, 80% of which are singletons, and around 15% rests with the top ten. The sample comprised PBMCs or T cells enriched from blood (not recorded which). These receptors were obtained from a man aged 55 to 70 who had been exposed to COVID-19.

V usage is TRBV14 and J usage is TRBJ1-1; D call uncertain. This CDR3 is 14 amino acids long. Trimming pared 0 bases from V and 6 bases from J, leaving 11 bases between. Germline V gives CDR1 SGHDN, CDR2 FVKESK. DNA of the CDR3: TGTGCCAGCAGCCAAGATCGAGGGCTCGCTGAAGCTTTCTTT. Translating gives CASSQDRGLAEAFF.

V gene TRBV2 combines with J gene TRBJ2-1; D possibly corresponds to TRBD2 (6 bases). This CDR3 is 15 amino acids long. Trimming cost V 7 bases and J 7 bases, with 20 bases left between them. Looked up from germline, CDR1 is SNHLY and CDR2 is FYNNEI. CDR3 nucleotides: TGTGCCAGCACGCCGCACGGCGGGGTAGGGAATGAGCAGTTCTTC. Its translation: CASTPHGGVGNEQFF.

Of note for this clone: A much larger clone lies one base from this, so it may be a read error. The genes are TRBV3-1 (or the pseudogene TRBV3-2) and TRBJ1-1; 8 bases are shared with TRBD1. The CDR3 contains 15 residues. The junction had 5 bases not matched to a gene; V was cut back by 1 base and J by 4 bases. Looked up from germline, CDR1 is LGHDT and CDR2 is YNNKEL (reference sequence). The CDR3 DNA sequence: TGTGCCAGCAGCCAAGTGGGTACAGGGGGCACTGAAGCTTTCTTT. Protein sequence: CASSQVGTGGTEAFF.

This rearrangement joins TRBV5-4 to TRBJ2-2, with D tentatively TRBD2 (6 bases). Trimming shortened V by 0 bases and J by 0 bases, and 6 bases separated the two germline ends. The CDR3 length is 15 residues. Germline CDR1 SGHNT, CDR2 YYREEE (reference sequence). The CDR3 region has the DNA TGTGCCAGCAGCTTGGCTAGCGCGAACACCGGGGAGCTGTTTTTT. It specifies CASSLASANTGELFF.